This is a list of T cell receptor beta chains from one sample in a study of beta chain features in type 1 diabetes. Libraries were prepared by immunoSEQ multiplex PCR; TCRdb keeps only in-frame clonotypes and omits some of them. The sample records around 70,000 clones, approximately 50% being singletons. Sequenced: central memory CD4+ T cells from blood. The receptors stem from a man aged 25 to 40 with type 1 diabetes. Both conserved end residues are part of each CDR3. Fields, in order: D gene, V gene, clone size, J gene, CDR3 DNA, CDR3 protein. A D gene is named only where the DNA matches it firmly. Only some rows state a clone size, as once, few, many or a class for expanded clones.

-	TRBV6-6	once	TRBJ1-2	TGTGCCAGCAGTTACTTGGAGGGTTCGAACTATGGCTACACCTTC	CASSYLEGSNYGYTF
-	TRBV5-1	-	TRBJ1-4	TGCGCCAGCAGCCAGGGCCTCTCCCGTCAGGAAAAACTGTTTTTT	CASSQGLSRQEKLFF
TRBD2	TRBV19	-	TRBJ2-7	TGTGCCAGTAGTCTTAGCTCCGGGACTAGCCAAAAGTACGAGCAGTACTTC	CASSLSSGTSQKYEQYF
TRBD2	TRBV10-3	-	TRBJ2-7	TGTGCCATCAGAGGGACTAGCGACTCCTACGAGCAGTACTTC	CAIRGTSDSYEQYF
-	TRBV5-6	-	TRBJ1-2	TGTGCCAGCAGCTTGGGCAGCTATGGCTACACCTTC	CASSLGSYGYTF
TRBD1	TRBV10-3	few	TRBJ2-2	TGTGCCATCAGTGAAGTGACAGGGGGGACCGGGGAGCTGTTTTTT	CAISEVTGGTGELFF
-	TRBV6-1	-	TRBJ1-2	TGTGCCAGCAGTGAAGCGCGTCGGGGATTCTATGGCTACACCTTC	CASSEARRGFYGYTF
TRBD2	TRBV5-4	many	TRBJ2-5	TGTGCCAGCAGCTGGGAGTCGGGAGGGCCTTTAGAGACCCAGTACTTC	CASSWESGGPLETQYF
-	TRBV28	-	TRBJ2-7	TGTGCCAGCACCCTGGAGGGCTACGAGCAGTACTTC	CASTLEGYEQYF
TRBD2	TRBV5-1	-	TRBJ2-5	TGCGCCAGCAGCTTGGCTAGCGGGAGTGGAGAGACCCAGTACTTC	CASSLASGSGETQYF
-	TRBV11-2	-	TRBJ2-5	TGTGCCAGCAGCTTAACGACTAACCAAGAGACCCAGTACTTC	CASSLTTNQETQYF
TRBD1	TRBV4-1	few	TRBJ1-1	TGCGCCAGCAGTCCGCTATCAGGGGGCTACGAGGCTTTCTTT	CASSPLSGGYEAFF
-	TRBV29-1	-	TRBJ1-2	TGCAGCGGCGACTTTGACGGTGGCTATGGCTACACCTTC	CSGDFDGGYGYTF
-	TRBV18	few	TRBJ2-3	TGTGCCAGCTCCCCGAGCACAGATACGCAGTATTTT	CASSPSTDTQYF
TRBD1	TRBV19	once	TRBJ1-6	TGTGCCAGTAGTAGGGGACAGGATAATTCACCCCTCCACTTT	CASSRGQDNSPLHF
TRBD2	TRBV7-2	few	TRBJ2-7	TGTGCCAGCAGCCCTGATAGCGGGAGGGTTCTGACCGCCTACGAGCAGTACTTC	CASSPDSGRVLTAYEQYF
-	TRBV7-9	-	TRBJ1-5	TGTGCCAGCAGCTTAGATGGGCAGGGCAATCAGCCCCAGCATTTT	CASSLDGQGNQPQHF
TRBD1	TRBV10-3	-	TRBJ1-4	TGTGCCATCAGTGCAAACAGGGGGACTAATGAAAAACTGTTTTTT	CAISANRGTNEKLFF
-	TRBV11-3	-	TRBJ1-4	TGTGCCAGCAGGAACCCTGACAGGTGGTCGACAACTAATGAAAAACTGTTTTTT	CASRNPDRWSTTNEKLFF
TRBD1	TRBV6-8	-	TRBJ1-1	TGTGCCAGCAGGCCCGGACAGGGCGGGGGCACTGAAGCTTTCTTT	CASRPGQGGGTEAFF
-	TRBV7-2	-	TRBJ2-7	TGTGCCAGCAGCTTAGACACCCACGAGCAGTACTTC	CASSLDTHEQYF
-	TRBV14	once	TRBJ1-2	TGTGCCAGCAGCCACTCTCTAGGCTATGGCTACACCTTC	CASSHSLGYGYTF
TRBD2	TRBV5-1	-	TRBJ2-5	TGCGCCAGCAGCTTGGGTCTAGCGGGGGGGACGCAAGAGACCCAGTACTTC	CASSLGLAGGTQETQYF
-	TRBV12-5	-	TRBJ2-1	TGTGCTAGTGGTTTGAGATCGGGGATCTCCTACAATGAGCAGTTCTTC	CASGLRSGISYNEQFF
-	TRBV27	few	TRBJ2-7	TGTGCCAGCAGTTTAGGCAGGGAACCCCACGAGCAGTACTTC	CASSLGREPHEQYF
TRBD1	TRBV23-1	-	TRBJ2-7	TGCGCCAGCACGCAGGGACAGCCGAGCTCCTACGAGCAGTACTTC	CASTQGQPSSYEQYF
TRBD2	TRBV2	-	TRBJ2-1	TGTGCCAGCAGTGGAGGCGGGACTAGCGGGATCGATGAGCAGTTCTTC	CASSGGGTSGIDEQFF
TRBD1	TRBV10-1	-	TRBJ2-7	TGCGCCAGCAGTGAGGGGACAGGGGCAACATCTACCTACGAGCAGTACTTC	CASSEGTGATSTYEQYF
-	TRBV5-5	-	TRBJ1-2	TGTGCCAGCAGCTTGGCCCTTATAGAGGGCTACACCTTC	CASSLALIEGYTF
-	TRBV18	-	TRBJ1-5	TGTGCCAGCTCACCAGGTACTCTTGGAGGCAATCAGCCCCAGCATTTT	CASSPGTLGGNQPQHF
TRBD1	TRBV6-5	few	TRBJ2-7	TGTGCCAGCACTCTCCCGGGACAGGGGCTCTACGAGCAGTACTTC	CASTLPGQGLYEQYF
TRBD1	TRBV6-1	-	TRBJ1-2	TGTGCCAGCAGAGGACAGGGCTATGGCTACACCTTC	CASRGQGYGYTF
-	TRBV10-1	-	TRBJ2-4	TGCGCCATCCGCATTCTGGGGCTAGCCAAAAACATTCAGTACTTC	CAIRILGLAKNIQYF
-	TRBV10-2	-	TRBJ2-7	TGCGCCAGCAGTGAGACTCGCTTAACCTACGAGCAGTACTTC	CASSETRLTYEQYF
TRBD1	TRBV5-1	-	TRBJ2-5	TGCGCCAGCAGCCTAGTTCTGACAGGGGCTCAAGAGACCCAGTACTTC	CASSLVLTGAQETQYF
TRBD1	TRBV11-2	-	TRBJ1-1	TGTGCCAGCAGCTTAGTTCCAGGGGGAACTGAAGCTTTCTTT	CASSLVPGGTEAFF
-	TRBV7-2	-	TRBJ2-5	TGTGCCAGCACCCGGAGGGGCTACCAAGAGACCCAGTACTTC	CASTRRGYQETQYF
TRBD2	TRBV7-2	-	TRBJ2-1	TGTGCCAGCAGCCCAGGACTAGCGGCCTACAATGAGCAGTTCTTC	CASSPGLAAYNEQFF
TRBD1	TRBV5-1	-	TRBJ1-2	TGCGCCAGCAGCCGGGACAGGGTCTATGGCTACACCTTC	CASSRDRVYGYTF
TRBD2	TRBV5-1	-	TRBJ2-1	TGCGCCAGCAGCCCTCGACTAGCGGGTATCAATGAGCAGTTCTTC	CASSPRLAGINEQFF
TRBD1	TRBV6-5	few	TRBJ1-2	TGTGCCAGCAGTACCTGGACAGGGGGCGACTATGGCTACACCTTC	CASSTWTGGDYGYTF
TRBD1	TRBV29-1	-	TRBJ1-4	TGCAGCGTCGGGACAGGGGGCGGGTCTGAAAAACTGTTTTTT	CSVGTGGGSEKLFF
TRBD1	TRBV6-5	-	TRBJ1-5	TGTGCCAGCAGCAGACAGGGGGGGGGTCAGCCCCAGCATTTT	CASSRQGGGQPQHF